The table lists the clone carrying this T cell receptor (beta chain) with a few counts. The record originates from a study of T cells in Graves' hyperthyroidism and ophthalmopathy. CDR1 is LNHNV and CDR2 is YYDKDF in the germline V gene (reference sequence). CDR3 length: 16 residues. Trimming removed 0 bases from V and 6 bases from J; junction bases left unmatched: 6. Amplification of TCR beta CDR3 regions used RNA as the template. HTBI primers were used for first-round RT-PCR of the TCR CDR3. TCRdb re-called the multiplex PCR reads with MiXCR, one entry per CDR3 protein. The sample includes about 380,000 distinct CDR3 sequences, under 20% seen only once; the top ten take around 40%.

Sequencing was performed on blood. The clonotype originates from a man between 18 and 29 years old with Graves' ophthalmopathy. The gene calls are TRBV15 and TRBJ2-2, with 8 bases identical to TRBD1. CDR3 nucleotide sequence: TGTGCCACCAGCAGAGATGGACAGGGCATCGCCGGGGAGCTGTTTTTT. Its protein is CATSRDGQGIAGELFF. Combining the CDR3 with reference TRBV15 and TRBJ2-2 gives the whole variable domain DAMVIQNPRYQVTQFGKPVTLSCSQTLNHNVMYWYQQKSSQAPKLLFHYYDKDFNNEADTPDNFQSRRPNTSFCFLDIRSPGLGDTAMYLCATSRDGQGIAGELFFGEGSRLTVL.